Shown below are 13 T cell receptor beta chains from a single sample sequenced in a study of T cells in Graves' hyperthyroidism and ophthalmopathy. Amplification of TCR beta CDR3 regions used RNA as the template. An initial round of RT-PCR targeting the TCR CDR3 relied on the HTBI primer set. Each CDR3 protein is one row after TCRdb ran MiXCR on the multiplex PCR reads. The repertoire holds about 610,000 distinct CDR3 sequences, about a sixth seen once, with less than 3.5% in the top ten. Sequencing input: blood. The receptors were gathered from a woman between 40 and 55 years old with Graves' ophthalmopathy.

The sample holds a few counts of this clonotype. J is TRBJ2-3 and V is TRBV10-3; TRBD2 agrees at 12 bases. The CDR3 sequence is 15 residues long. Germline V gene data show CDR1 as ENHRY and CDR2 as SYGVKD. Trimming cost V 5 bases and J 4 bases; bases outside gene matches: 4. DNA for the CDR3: TGTGCCATCAGTCAACTAGCGGGAGGCCCAGATACGCAGTATTTT. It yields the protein CAISQLAGGPDTQYF.

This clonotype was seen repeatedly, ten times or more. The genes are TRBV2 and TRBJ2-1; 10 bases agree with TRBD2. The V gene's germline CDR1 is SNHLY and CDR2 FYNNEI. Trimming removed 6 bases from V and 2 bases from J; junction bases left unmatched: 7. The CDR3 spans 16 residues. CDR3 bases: TGTGCCAGCAGGCGAATTCTAGCGGGAGCCTACAATGAGCAGTTCTTC. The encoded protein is CASRRILAGAYNEQFF. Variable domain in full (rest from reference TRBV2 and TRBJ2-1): EPEVTQTPSHQVTQMGQEVILRCVPISNHLYFYWYRQILGQKVEFLVSFYNNEISEKSEIFDDQFSVERPDGSNFTLKIRSTKLEDSAMYFCASRRILAGAYNEQFFGPGTRLTVL.

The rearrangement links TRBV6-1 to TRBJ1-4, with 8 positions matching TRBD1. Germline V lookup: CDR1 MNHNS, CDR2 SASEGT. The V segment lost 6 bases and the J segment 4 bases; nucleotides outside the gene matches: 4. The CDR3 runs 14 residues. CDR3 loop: CASRGQALNEKLFF. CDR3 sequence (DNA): TGTGCCAGCAGGGGACAGGCACTTAATGAAAAACTGTTTTTT.

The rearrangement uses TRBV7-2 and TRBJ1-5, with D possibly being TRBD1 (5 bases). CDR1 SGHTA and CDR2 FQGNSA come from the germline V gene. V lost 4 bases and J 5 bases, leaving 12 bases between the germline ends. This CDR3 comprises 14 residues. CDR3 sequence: CASSSQGRDQPQHF. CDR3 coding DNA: TGTGCCAGCAGCTCCCAGGGCCGCGATCAGCCCCAGCATTTT.

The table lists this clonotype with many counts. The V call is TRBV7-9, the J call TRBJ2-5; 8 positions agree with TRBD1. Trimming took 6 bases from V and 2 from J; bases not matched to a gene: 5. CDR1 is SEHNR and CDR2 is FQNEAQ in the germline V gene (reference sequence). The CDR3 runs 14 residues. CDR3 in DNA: TGTGCCAGCAGTCTACAGGGGGGACAAGAGACCCAGTACTTC. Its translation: CASSLQGGQETQYF.

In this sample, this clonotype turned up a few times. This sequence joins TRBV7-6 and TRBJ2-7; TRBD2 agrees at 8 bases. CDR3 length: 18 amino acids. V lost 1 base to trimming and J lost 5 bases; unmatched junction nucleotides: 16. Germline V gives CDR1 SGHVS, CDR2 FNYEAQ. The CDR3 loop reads CASSLGGASGRIKNEQYF. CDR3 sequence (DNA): TGTGCCAGCAGCTTAGGGGGGGCTAGCGGGCGAATAAAGAACGAGCAGTACTTC.

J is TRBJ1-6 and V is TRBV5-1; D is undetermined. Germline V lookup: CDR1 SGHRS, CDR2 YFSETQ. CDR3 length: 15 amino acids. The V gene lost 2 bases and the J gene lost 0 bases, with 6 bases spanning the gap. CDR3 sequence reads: CASSFGGSYNSPLHF. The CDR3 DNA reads TGCGCCAGCAGCTTCGGTGGCTCCTATAATTCACCCCTCCACTTT.

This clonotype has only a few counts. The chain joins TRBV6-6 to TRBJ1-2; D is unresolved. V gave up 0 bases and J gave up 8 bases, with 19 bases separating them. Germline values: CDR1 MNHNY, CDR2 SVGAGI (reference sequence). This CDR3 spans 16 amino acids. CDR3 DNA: TGTGCCAGCAGTTACTCGTTAGGAAATCCTAATTGGGGCTACACCTTC. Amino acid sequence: CASSYSLGNPNWGYTF.

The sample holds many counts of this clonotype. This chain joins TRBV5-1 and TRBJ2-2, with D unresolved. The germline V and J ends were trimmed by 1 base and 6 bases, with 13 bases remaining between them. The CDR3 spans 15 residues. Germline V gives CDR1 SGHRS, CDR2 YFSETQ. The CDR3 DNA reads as TGCGCCAGCAGCTTGAGCCCTGGCGGCGCCGGGGAGCTGTTTTTT. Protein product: CASSLSPGGAGELFF. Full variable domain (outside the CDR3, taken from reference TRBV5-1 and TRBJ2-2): KAGVTQTPRYLIKTRGQQVTLSCSPISGHRSVSWYQQTPGQGLQFLFEYFSETQRNKGNFPGRFSGRQFSNSRSEMNVSTLELGDSALYLCASSLSPGGAGELFFGEGSRLTVL.

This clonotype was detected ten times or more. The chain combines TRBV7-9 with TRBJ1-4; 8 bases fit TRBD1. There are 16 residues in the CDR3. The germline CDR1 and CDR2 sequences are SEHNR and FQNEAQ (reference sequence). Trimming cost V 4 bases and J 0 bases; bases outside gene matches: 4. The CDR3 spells CASSWRQGPTNEKLFF. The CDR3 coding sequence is TGTGCCAGCAGCTGGAGACAGGGGCCAACTAATGAAAAACTGTTTTTT.

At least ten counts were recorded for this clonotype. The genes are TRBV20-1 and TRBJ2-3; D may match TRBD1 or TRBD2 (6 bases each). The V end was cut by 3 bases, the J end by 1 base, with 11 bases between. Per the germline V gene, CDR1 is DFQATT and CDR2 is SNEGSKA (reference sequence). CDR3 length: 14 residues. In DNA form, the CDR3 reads TGCAGTGCTAGCGGAGGGGGGCGCACAGATACGCAGTATTTT. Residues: CSASGGGRTDTQYF.

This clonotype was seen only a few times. The CDR3 DNA sequence: TGTGCCAGCAGCCCAGGGGGCGGCGACCCGAGCTCCTACAATGAGCAGTTCTTC. Translated: CASSPGGGDPSSYNEQFF. The chain combines TRBV7-9 with TRBJ2-1; TRBD1 aligns across 8 bases. Germline CDR1 and CDR2: SEHNR and FQNEAQ (reference sequence). This CDR3 comprises 18 residues. The J segment lost 0 bases and the V segment lost 5 bases, leaving 12 bases of the junction unmatched.

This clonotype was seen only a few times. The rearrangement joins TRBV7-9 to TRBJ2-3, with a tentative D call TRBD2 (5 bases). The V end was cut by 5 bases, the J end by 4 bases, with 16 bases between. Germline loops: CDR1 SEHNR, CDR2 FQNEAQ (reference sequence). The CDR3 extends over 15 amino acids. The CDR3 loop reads CASSGGSAIPDTQYF. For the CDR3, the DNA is TGTGCCAGCAGCGGAGGATCTGCAATACCAGATACGCAGTATTTT.